Relative to its sample, the clone carrying this T cell receptor (beta chain) is medium-sized (0.01 to 0.1%). The antigen is not known. The sample belongs to a study of HIV-infected patients and healthy controls. Study summary: All patients had undetectable virus after a further year of therapy, about 65% of the 16 by the second bleed.

The V gene lost 0 bases and the J gene lost 5 bases, with 17 bases spanning the gap. CDR3 length equals 16 residues. Germline V lookup: CDR1 SGHRS, CDR2 YFSETQ. No cell fractionation was done, so the repertoire covers all unsorted peripheral blood T cells. Findings and caveats of the study: Compared with controls, mean Gini indices were significantly raised in HIV-infected repertoires, possibly indicating oligoclonality.

Reverse transcription used roughly 450 ng RNA and constant-region primers for alpha and beta. Alpha and beta chain libraries were made separately by chain-specific third strand synthesis with multiplexing indices. TCRdb ran MiXCR on the 5' RACE reads and lists one entry per CDR3 protein. The data hold 4,000 or so distinct CDR3 sequences, with roughly 7.4% observed a single time. This receptor was taken from an adult with HIV infection. V gene TRBV5-1 combines with J gene TRBJ1-1; D is perhaps TRBD1 (5 bases). The sample in question was blood, obtained before antiretroviral therapy. CDR3 protein: CASSLARVSGGTEAFF. The CDR3 region has the DNA TGCGCCAGCAGCTTGGCCAGGGTTTCGGGGGGGACTGAAGCTTTCTTT. The variable domain in full, completed from reference TRBV5-1 and TRBJ1-1, reads KAGVTQTPRYLIKTRGQQVTLSCSPISGHRSVSWYQQTPGQGLQFLFEYFSETQRNKGNFPGRFSGRQFSNSRSEMNVSTLELGDSALYLCASSLARVSGGTEAFFGQGTRLTVV.